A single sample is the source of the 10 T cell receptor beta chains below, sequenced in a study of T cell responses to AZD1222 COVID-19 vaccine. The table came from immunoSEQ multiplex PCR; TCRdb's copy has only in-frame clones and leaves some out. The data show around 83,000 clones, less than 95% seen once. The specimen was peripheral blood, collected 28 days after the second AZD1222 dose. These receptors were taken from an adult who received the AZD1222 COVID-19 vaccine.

CDR3 amino acids: CASSPGTDAPNYGYTF. The DNA for the CDR3 is TGCGCCAGCAGCCCCGGGACGGATGCTCCTAACTATGGCTACACCTTC. J is TRBJ1-2 and V is TRBV5-1, with D possibly matching TRBD1 (5 bases). Trimming left V 4 bases short and J 0 bases short, with 16 bases between. The CDR3 loop spans 16 amino acids. CDR1 SGHRS and CDR2 YFSETQ come from the germline V gene.

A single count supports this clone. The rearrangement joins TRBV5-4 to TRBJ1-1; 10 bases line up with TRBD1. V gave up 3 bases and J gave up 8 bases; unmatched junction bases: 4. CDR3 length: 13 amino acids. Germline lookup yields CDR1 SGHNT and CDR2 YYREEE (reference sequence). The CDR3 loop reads CASSWDRGSEAFF. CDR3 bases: TGTGCCAGCAGCTGGGACAGGGGATCGGAAGCTTTCTTT.

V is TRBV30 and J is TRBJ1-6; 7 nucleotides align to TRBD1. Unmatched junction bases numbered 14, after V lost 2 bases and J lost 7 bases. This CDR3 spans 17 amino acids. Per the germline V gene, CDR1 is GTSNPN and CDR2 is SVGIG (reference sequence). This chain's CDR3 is CAWSNGGGGGRNSPLHF. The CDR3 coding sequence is TGTGCCTGGAGTAACGGTGGAGGGGGCGGTAGGAATTCACCCCTCCACTTT. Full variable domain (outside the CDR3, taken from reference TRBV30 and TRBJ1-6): SQTIHQWPATLVQPVGSPLSLECTVEGTSNPNLYWYRQAAGRGLQLLFYSVGIGQISSEVPQNLSASRPQDRQFILSSKKLLLSDSGFYLCAWSNGGGGGRNSPLHFGNGTRLTVT.

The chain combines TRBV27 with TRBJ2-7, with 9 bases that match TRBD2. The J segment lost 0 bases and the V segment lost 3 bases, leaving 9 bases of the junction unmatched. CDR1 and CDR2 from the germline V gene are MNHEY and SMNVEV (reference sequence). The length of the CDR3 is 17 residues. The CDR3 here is CASSLGISGGSSYEQYF. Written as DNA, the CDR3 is TGTGCCAGCAGTTTGGGAATTAGCGGGGGAAGCTCCTACGAGCAGTACTTC.

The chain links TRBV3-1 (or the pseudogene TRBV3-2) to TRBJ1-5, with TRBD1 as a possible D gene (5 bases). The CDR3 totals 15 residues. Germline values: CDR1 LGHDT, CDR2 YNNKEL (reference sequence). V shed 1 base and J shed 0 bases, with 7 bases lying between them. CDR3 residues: CASSQGTPSNQPQHF. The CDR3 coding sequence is TGTGCCAGCAGCCAAGGGACACCTAGCAATCAGCCCCAGCATTTT.

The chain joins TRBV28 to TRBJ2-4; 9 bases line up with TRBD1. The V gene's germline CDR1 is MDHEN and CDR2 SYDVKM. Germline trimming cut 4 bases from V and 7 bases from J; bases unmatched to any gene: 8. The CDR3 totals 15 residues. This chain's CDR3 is CASSYQTGGKNIQYF. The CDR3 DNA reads TGTGCCAGCAGTTACCAGACAGGGGGAAAGAACATTCAGTACTTC.

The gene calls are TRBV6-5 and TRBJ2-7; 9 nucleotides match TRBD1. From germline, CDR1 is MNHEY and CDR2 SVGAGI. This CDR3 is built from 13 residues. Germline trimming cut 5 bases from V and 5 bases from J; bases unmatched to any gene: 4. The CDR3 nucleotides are TGTGCCAGCAGTCCGGGGGACAGGGACGAGCAGTACTTC. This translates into CASSPGDRDEQYF.

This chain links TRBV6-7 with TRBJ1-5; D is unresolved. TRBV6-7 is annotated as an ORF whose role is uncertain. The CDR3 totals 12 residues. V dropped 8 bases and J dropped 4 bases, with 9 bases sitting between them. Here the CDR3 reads CASLTGNQPQHF. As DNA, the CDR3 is TGTGCCAGCCTTACGGGGAATCAGCCCCAGCATTTT.

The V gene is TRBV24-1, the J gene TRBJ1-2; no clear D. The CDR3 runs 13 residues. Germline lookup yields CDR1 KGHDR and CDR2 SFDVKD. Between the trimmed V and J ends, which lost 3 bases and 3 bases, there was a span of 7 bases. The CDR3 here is CATSDRVHYGYTF. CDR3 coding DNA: TGTGCCACCAGTGATAGGGTTCACTATGGCTACACCTTC.

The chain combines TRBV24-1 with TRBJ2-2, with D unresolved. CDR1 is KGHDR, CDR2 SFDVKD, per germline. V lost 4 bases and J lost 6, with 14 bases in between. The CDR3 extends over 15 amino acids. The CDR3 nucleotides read TGTGCCACCAGTGAGCCCGGTCCAGTTTCCGGGGAGCTGTTTTTT. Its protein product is CATSEPGPVSGELFF.